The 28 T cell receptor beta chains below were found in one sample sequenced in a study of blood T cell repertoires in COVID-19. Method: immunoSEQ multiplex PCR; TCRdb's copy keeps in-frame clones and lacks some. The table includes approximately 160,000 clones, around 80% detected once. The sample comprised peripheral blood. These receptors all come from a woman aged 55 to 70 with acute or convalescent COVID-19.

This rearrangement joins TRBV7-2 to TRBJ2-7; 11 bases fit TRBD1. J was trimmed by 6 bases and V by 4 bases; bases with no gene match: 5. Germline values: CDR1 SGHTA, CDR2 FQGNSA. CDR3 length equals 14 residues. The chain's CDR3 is CASSSDRGRREQYF. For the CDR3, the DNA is TGTGCCAGCAGCTCGGACAGGGGGCGCCGCGAGCAGTACTTC. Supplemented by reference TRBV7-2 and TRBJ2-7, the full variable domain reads GAGVSQSPSNKVTEKGKDVELRCDPISGHTALYWYRQSLGQGLEFLIYFQGNSAPDKSGLPSDRFSAERTGGSVSTLTIQRTQQEDSAVYLCASSSDRGRREQYFGPGTRLTVT.

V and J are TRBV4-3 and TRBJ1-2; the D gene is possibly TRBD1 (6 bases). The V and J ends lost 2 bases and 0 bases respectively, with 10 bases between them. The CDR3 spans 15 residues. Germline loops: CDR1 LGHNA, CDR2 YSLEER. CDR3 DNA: TGCGCCAGCAGCCAACCTGGACAGACTAACTATGGCTACACCTTC. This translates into CASSQPGQTNYGYTF.

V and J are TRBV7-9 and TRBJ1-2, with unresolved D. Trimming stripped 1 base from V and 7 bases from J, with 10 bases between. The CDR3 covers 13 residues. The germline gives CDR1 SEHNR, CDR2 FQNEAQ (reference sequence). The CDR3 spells CASSLGRKAGYTF. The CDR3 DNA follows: TGTGCCAGCAGCTTAGGGAGGAAGGCTGGCTACACCTTC.

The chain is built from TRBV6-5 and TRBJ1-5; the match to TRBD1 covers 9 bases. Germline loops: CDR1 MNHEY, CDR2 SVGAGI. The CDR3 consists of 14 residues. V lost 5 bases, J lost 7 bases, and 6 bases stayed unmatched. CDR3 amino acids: CASSPDRGGQPQHF. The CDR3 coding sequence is TGTGCCAGCAGTCCGGACAGGGGAGGGCAGCCCCAGCATTTT.

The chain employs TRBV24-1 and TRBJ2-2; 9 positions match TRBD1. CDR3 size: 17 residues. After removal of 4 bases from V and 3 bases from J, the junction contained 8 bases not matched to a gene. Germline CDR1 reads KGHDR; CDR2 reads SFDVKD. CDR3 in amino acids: CATSDPTGGRHTGELFF. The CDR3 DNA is TGTGCCACCAGTGACCCTACAGGGGGCCGGCACACCGGGGAGCTGTTTTTT.

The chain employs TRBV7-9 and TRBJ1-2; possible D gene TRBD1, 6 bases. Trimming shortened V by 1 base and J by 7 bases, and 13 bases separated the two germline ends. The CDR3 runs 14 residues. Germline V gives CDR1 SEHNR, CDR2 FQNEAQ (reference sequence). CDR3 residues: CASSLEGKGGGYTF. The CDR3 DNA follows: TGTGCCAGCAGCTTAGAGGGCAAAGGGGGTGGCTACACCTTC.

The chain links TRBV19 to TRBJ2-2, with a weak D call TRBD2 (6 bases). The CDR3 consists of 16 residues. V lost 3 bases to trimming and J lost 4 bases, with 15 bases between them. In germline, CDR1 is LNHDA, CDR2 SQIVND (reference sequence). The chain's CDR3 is CASSMVGEVATGELFF. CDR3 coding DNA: TGTGCCAGTAGTATGGTGGGGGAGGTGGCCACCGGGGAGCTGTTTTTT.

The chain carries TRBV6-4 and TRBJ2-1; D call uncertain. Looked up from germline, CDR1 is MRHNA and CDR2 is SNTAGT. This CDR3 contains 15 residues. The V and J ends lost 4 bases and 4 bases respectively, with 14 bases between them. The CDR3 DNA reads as TGTGCCAGCAGTGCCTTACCTACTTTATACAATGAGCAGTTCTTC. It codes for CASSALPTLYNEQFF.

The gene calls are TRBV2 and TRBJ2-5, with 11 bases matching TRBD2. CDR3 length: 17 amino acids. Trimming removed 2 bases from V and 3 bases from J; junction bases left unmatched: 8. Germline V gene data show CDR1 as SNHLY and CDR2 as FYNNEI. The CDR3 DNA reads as TGTGCCAGCAGTGAAAGGGTTGGACTAGCGGGCAAAGAGACCCAGTACTTC. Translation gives CASSERVGLAGKETQYF.

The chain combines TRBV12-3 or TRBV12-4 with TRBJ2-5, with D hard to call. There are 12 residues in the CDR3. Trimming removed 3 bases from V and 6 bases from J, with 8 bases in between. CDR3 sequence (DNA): TGTGCCAGCAGTTTCCCACAACAGACCCAGTACTTC. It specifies CASSFPQQTQYF.

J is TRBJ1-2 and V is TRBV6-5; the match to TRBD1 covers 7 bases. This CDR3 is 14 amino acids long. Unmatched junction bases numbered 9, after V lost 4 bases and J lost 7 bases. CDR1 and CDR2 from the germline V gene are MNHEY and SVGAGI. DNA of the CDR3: TGTGCCAGCAGTTCTAAGGGGGCGCTAGGTGGCTACACCTTC. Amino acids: CASSSKGALGGYTF.

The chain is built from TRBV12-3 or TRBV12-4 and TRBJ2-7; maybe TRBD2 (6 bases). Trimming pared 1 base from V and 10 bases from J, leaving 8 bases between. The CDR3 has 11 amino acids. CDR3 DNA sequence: TGTGCCAGCAGTTTAGGACTAGAACAGTACTTC. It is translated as CASSLGLEQYF.

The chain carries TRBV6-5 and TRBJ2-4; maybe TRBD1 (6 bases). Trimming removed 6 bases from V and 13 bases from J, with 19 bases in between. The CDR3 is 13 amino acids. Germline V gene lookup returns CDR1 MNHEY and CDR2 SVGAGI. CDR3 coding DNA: TGTGCCAGCAGAGAGTTAAGGGTCGGGACACAGTACTTC. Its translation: CASRELRVGTQYF.

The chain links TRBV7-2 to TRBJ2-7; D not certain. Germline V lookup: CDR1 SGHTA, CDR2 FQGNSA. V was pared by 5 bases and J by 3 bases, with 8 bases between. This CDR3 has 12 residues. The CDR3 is CASSRGGYEQYF. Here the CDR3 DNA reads TGTGCCAGCAGCCGTGGCGGCTACGAGCAGTACTTC.

The CDR3 reads CASSWTGNTGELFF. As DNA, the CDR3 is TGTGCCAGCAGCTGGACAGGGAACACCGGGGAGCTGTTTTTT. The chain links TRBV7-2 to TRBJ2-2, with 7 bases lining up with TRBD1. Trimming removed 4 bases from V and 1 base from J; junction bases left unmatched: 0. Germline CDR1 SGHTA, CDR2 FQGNSA. There are 14 residues in the CDR3.

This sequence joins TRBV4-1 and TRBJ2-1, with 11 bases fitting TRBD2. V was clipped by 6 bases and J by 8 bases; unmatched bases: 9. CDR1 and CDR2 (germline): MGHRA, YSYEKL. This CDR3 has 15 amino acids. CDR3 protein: CASSPTSGARYEQFF. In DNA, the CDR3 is TGCGCCAGCAGTCCGACTAGCGGGGCCAGGTATGAGCAGTTCTTC.

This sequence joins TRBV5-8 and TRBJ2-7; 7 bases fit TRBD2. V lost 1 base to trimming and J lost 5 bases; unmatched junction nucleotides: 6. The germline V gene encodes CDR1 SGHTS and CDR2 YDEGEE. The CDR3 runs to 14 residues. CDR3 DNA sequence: TGTGCCAGCAGCTTGCGGGGCGGGGGAGACGAGCAGTACTTC. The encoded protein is CASSLRGGGDEQYF.

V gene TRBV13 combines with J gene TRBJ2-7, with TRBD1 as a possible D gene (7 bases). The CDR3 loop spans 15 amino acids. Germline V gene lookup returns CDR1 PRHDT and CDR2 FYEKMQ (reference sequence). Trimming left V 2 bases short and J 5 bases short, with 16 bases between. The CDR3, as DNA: TGTGCCAGCAGCTTACGGCAGGGGGGAGGCGACGAGCAGTACTTC. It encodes CASSLRQGGGDEQYF.

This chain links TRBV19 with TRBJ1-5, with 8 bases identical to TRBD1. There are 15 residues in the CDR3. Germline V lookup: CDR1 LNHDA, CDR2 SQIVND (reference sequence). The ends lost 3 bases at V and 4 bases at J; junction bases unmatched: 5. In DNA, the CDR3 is TGTGCCAGTAGTATGGTCAGGGGGCCAAATCAGCCCCAGCATTTT. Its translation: CASSMVRGPNQPQHF.

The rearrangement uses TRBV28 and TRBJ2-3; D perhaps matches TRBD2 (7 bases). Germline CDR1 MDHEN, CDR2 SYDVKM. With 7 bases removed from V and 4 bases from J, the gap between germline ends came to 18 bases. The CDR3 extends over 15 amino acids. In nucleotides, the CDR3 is TGTGCCAGCACAACGTGGGGGGGCCGCTCAGATACGCAGTATTTT. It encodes CASTTWGGRSDTQYF.

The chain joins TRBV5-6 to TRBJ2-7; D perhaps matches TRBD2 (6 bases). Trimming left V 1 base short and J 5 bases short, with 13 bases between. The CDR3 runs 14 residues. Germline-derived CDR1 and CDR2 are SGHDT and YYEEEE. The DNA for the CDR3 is TGTGCCAGCAGCTTGACGGCGGGGCTTAACGAGCAGTACTTC. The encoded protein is CASSLTAGLNEQYF.

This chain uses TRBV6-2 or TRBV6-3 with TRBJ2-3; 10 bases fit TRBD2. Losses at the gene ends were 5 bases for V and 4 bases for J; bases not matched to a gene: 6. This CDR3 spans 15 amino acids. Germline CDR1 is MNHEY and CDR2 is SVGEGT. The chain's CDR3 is CASSDRSGGPDTQYF. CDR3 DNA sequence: TGTGCCAGCAGTGACCGTAGCGGGGGGCCAGATACGCAGTATTTT.

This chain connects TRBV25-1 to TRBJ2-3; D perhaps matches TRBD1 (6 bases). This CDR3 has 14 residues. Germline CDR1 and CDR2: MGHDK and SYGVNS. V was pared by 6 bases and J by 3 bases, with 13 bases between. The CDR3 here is CASSILGQTDTQYF. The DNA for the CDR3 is TGTGCCAGCAGCATACTTGGACAGACAGATACGCAGTATTTT.

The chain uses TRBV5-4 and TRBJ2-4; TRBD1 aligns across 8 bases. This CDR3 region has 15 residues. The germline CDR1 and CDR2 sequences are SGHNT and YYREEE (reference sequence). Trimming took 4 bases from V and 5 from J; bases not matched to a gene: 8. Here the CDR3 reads CASSLRTGKENIQYF. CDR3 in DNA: TGTGCCAGCAGCCTCAGGACAGGGAAGGAAAACATTCAGTACTTC.

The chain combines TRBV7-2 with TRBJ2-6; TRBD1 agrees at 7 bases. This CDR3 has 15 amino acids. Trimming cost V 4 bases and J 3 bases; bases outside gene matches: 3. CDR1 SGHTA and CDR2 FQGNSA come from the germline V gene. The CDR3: CASSSGQLGANVLTF. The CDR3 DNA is TGTGCCAGCAGCTCGGGACAGCTTGGGGCCAACGTCCTGACTTTC.

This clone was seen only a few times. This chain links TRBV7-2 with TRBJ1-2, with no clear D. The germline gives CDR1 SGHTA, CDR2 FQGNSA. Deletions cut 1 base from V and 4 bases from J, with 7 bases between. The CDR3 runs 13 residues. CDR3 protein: CASSLVGGYGYTF. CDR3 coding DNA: TGTGCCAGCAGCTTAGTTGGCGGCTATGGCTACACCTTC. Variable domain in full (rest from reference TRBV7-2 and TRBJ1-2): GAGVSQSPSNKVTEKGKDVELRCDPISGHTALYWYRQSLGQGLEFLIYFQGNSAPDKSGLPSDRFSAERTGGSVSTLTIQRTQQEDSAVYLCASSLVGGYGYTFGSGTRLTVV.

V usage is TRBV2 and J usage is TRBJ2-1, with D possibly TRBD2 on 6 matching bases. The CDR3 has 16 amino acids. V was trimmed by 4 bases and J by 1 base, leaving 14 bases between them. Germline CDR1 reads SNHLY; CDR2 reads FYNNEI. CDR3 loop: CASSGDLLNSYNEQFF. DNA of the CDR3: TGTGCCAGCAGTGGGGACTTACTCAATTCCTACAATGAGCAGTTCTTC.

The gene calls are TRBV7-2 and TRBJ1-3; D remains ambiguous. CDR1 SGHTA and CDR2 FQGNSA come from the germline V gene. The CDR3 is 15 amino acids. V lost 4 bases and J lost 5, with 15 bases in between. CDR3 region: CASSSTVGSRNTIYF. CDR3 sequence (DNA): TGTGCCAGCAGCTCAACCGTGGGCAGCCGAAACACCATATATTTT.